The clone carrying this T cell receptor beta chain was seen a few times. Its antigen is currently unknown. Relying on iRepertoire HTBI primers and Arm-PCR of CDR3 regions, the team built TCR beta libraries. TCRdb reprocessed the multiplex PCR reads via MiXCR and lists one record per CDR3 protein. The table shows over 250,000 distinct CDR3 sequences, with 20% to 25% occurring only once. Sample time point: persistent/refractory GD, antithyroid drugs over 5 years with positive TRAb. Making the TCR library involved RNA that had been extracted from PBMCs. These data come from a study of regulatory T cells in long-lasting Graves disease. General study findings and limits: Persistent disease was characterized by preferential usage of TRBV28, TRBJ1-2 and TRBJ2-5. Lower TCR diversity characterized persistent Graves' patients relative to newly diagnosed patients.

Germline V gene data show CDR1 as SEHNR and CDR2 as FQNEAQ (reference sequence). V lost 6 bases and J 3 bases, leaving 8 bases between the germline ends. This CDR3 comprises 12 residues. The material was peripheral blood mononuclear cells (PBMCs), obtained when the disease was refractory, from a patient treated with antithyroid drugs. V and J are TRBV7-9 and TRBJ2-5, with D unclear. The TCR comes from a female donor with Graves disease. DNA of the CDR3: TGTGCCAGCAGGTCCAGAGAAGAGACCCAGTACTTC. Translated: CASRSREETQYF.